The 12 T cell receptor beta chains below were found in one sample sequenced in a study of tumor-infiltrating lymphocytes in primary liver carcinoma. For each extraction, RNA and DNA were obtained together from roughly 20-30 mg of unsorted bulk tissue. Total RNA (roughly 550 ng) served as template for TCR beta cDNA synthesis primed by a constant-region primer. TCR beta libraries came from three nested multiplex PCR rounds using slightly modified ARM-PCR. Each of the first two PCR rounds ran 9 to 11 cycles with TRBV1-TRBV30 forward and C-beta reverse primers. TCRdb analysed the multiplex PCR reads with MiXCR anew, one entry per CDR3 protein. The top ten hold roughly 10% of the sample, which has approximately 92,000 distinct CDR3 sequences, more than 60% seen once. Sequenced sample: liver tumor tissue from sampling region 5. Subset indicated: tumor region T5, tumor centre. Receptors originate from an older woman with primary liver carcinoma and hepatitis B virus infection.

On this clonotype: The junction does not match germline at one end; this may be a read error. The V call is TRBV4-1, the J call TRBJ1-5; maybe TRBD1 (5 bases). This CDR3 has 15 residues. The germline gives CDR1 MGHRA, CDR2 YSYEKL. The CDR3, as DNA: TGCGCCAGCGGCCAAGATTCGGGGGTATATCAGTCCCAGCATTTT. Its translation: CASGQDSGVYQSQHF.

The chain employs TRBV6-1 and TRBJ1-2; TRBD1 is a possible D gene (5 bases). CDR1 is MNHNS and CDR2 is SASEGT in the germline V gene. This CDR3 region has 15 residues. Trimming pared 3 bases from V and 3 bases from J, leaving 14 bases between. Here the CDR3 reads CASSDAWGFHYGYTF. For the CDR3, the DNA is TGTGCCAGCAGTGATGCGTGGGGGTTCCACTATGGCTACACCTTC.

The V and J genes are TRBV20-1 and TRBJ1-5; perhaps TRBD1 as D (5 bases). Germline V lookup: CDR1 DFQATT, CDR2 SNEGSKA (reference sequence). V lost 3 bases to trimming and J lost 6 bases, with 18 bases between them. The CDR3 is 15 residues long. CDR3 loop: CSARGRSGAGQPQHF. DNA for the CDR3: TGCAGTGCTAGGGGGAGGTCCGGGGCGGGTCAGCCCCAGCATTTT.

Note on this clonotype: The junction differs from germline at one of its ends, possibly a read error. The chain links TRBV5-4 to TRBJ2-1; TRBD2 aligns across 8 bases. The CDR3 is 15 residues long. CDR1 and CDR2 from the germline V gene are SGHNT and YYREEE (reference sequence). The CDR3 loop is CASSFPGTRGNERFF. CDR3 DNA sequence: TGCGCCAGCAGTTTCCCCGGGACTAGGGGCAATGAGCGATTCTTC.

This clonotype was observed many times. This chain links TRBV5-4 with TRBJ1-2; D unclear. Germline values: CDR1 SGHNT, CDR2 YYREEE (reference sequence). CDR3 length: 13 amino acids. Trimming stripped 5 bases from V and 5 bases from J, with 13 bases between. CDR3 bases: TGTGCCAGCAGTATGGACGGATTATATGGCTACACCTTC. Protein: CASSMDGLYGYTF.

This clonotype was counted a few times. One end of the junction fails to match germline, which may point to a read error. This chain joins TRBV6-1 and TRBJ2-5; 9 bases line up with TRBD1. Germline-derived CDR1 and CDR2 are MNHNS and SASEGT. The CDR3 extends over 17 amino acids. The DNA of the CDR3 is TGTGCCAGCAGTGAACTTACCGGGACAGGGAGGTCAGAGGCCCAGTACTTC. It translates to CASSELTGTGRSEAQYF.

Notes on this clonotype: At one boundary the junction diverges from the germline segment, which might be a read error. The rearrangement links TRBV12-3 or TRBV12-4 to TRBJ2-5, with 7 positions matching TRBD2. This CDR3 is 13 amino acids long. The CDR3 DNA reads TGTACCAGTAGCCGGGACTACCGAGAGACCCAGTACTTC. It specifies CTSSRDYRETQYF.

The chain links TRBV29-1 to TRBJ1-2, with D perhaps matching TRBD1 (5 bases). The germline V gene has CDR1 SQVTM and CDR2 ANQGSEA. The CDR3 runs to 11 residues. V gave up 7 bases and J gave up 8 bases, with 14 bases separating them. CDR3 nucleotide sequence: TGCAGCGCCGGACACGGAGACGGCTACACCTTC. It is translated as CSAGHGDGYTF.

A note on this clonotype: Relative to the germline gene, one junction end is altered; a read error may explain this. The chain couples TRBV10-3 to TRBJ1-6; weak D call: TRBD1 (6 bases). This CDR3 contains 16 residues. Germline CDR1 is ENHRY and CDR2 is SYGVKD. CDR3 region: CAISESNTGSDSHLHF. CDR3 DNA sequence: TGTGCCATCAGTGAGTCCAACACAGGGTCGGACTCACACCTCCACTTT.

About this clonotype itself: One end of the junction varies from germline; a read error may be responsible. V and J are TRBV19 and TRBJ1-5, with 7 bases aligning to TRBD1. Looked up from germline, CDR1 is LNHDA and CDR2 is SQIVND (reference sequence). The CDR3 covers 14 residues. The CDR3 spells CASSMGQQFQPQHF. DNA for the CDR3: TGTGCCAGTAGTATGGGACAGCAATTTCAGCCACAGCATTTT.

This clonotype was seen more than once but under ten times. This chain uses TRBV5-4 with TRBJ2-7, with unresolved D. Per the germline V gene, CDR1 is SGHNT and CDR2 is YYREEE (reference sequence). The CDR3 runs to 14 residues. Trimming pared 2 bases from V and 2 bases from J, leaving 11 bases between. The CDR3, as DNA: TGTGCCAGCAGCTTTTCAGTCTCCACCTACGAGCAGTACTTC. It codes for CASSFSVSTYEQYF.

About this clonotype itself: An end of the junction differs from the germline gene, which may be a read error. V is TRBV5-6 and J is TRBJ2-1; 7 positions match TRBD2. Germline loops: CDR1 SGHDT, CDR2 YYEEEE. The CDR3 consists of 14 residues. This CDR3 is CARSSRTSGSFQFF. The CDR3 nucleotides read TGTGCCAGGAGCTCGCGGACTAGTGGGAGTTTCCAGTTCTTC.